This T cell receptor (beta chain) emerged from a study of STAT5B mutations in CD4+ large granular lymphocyte leukemia. Measured with immunoSEQ multiplex PCR; TCRdb has only the in-frame clones, and not every one. The sample has about 21,000 clones, 60% to 80% seen once; the top ten hold about 4.2%. The CDR3 is made up of 14 amino acids. From germline, CDR1 is SNHLY and CDR2 FYNNEI. V was trimmed by 6 bases and J by 5 bases, leaving 13 bases between them. This clone has a single count. The specimen was CD4+ T cells from blood buffy coats. The J gene is TRBJ2-2, the V gene TRBV2; D assignment may be TRBD1 or TRBD2 (6 bases each). The clonotype originates from a human donor in good health. The CDR3 bases are TGTGCCAGCAGAAGTGAAGGGGGGACCGGGGAGCTGTTTTTT. Protein product: CASRSEGGTGELFF.